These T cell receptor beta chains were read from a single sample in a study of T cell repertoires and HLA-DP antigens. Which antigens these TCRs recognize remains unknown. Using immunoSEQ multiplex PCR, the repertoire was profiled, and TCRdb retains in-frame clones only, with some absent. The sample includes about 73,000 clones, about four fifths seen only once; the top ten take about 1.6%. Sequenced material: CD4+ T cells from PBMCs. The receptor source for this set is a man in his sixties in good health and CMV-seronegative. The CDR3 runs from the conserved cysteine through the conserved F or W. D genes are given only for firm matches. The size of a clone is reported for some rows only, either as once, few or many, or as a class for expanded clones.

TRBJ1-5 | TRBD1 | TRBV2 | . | CASSVGQGVGQPQHF | TGTGCCAGCAGTGTGGGACAGGGGGTCGGTCAGCCCCAGCATTTT
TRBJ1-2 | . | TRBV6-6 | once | CASVRSSNYGYTF | TGTGCCAGCGTACGAAGCAGTAACTATGGCTACACCTTC
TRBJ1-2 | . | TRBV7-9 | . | CASSLDWGGRNGYTF | TGTGCCAGCAGCCTCGATTGGGGGGGAAGAAATGGCTACACCTTC
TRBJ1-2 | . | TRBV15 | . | CATSRGPDSYGYTF | TGTGCCACCAGCAGAGGGCCCGACAGCTATGGCTACACCTTC
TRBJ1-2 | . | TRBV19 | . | CASSVEGAYGYTF | TGTGCCAGTAGTGTTGAGGGTGCCTATGGCTACACCTTC
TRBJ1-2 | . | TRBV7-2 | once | CASSLLENYGYTF | TGTGCCAGCAGCTTACTTGAAAACTATGGCTACACCTTC
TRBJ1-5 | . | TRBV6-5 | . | CASSFDRKNQPQHF | TGTGCCAGCAGTTTTGACAGGAAAAATCAGCCCCAGCATTTT
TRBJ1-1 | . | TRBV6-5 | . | CASSFSRGQGEAFF | TGTGCCAGCAGTTTCTCCCGGGGGCAAGGTGAAGCTTTCTTT
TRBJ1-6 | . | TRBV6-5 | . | CASTLRFPDNSPLHF | TGTGCCAGCACCCTCCGGTTTCCGGATAATTCACCCCTCCACTTT
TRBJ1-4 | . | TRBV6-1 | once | CASSEGFGGLPSNEKLFF | TGTGCCAGCAGTGAAGGTTTTGGGGGGCTTCCCTCTAATGAAAAACTGTTTTTT
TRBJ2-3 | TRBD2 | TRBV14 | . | CASSQDLRRGARPDTQYF | TGTGCCAGCAGCCAAGATTTAAGGCGGGGGGCCCGACCAGATACGCAGTATTTT
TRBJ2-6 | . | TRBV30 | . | CASPQGSGANVLTF | TGTGCCTCCCCCCAGGGCTCTGGGGCCAACGTCCTGACTTTC
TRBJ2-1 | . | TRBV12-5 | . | CASGLGDPTDAEQFF | TGTGCTAGTGGTTTGGGGGACCCAACAGATGCTGAGCAGTTCTTC
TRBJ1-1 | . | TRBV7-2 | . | CASSLALGGSTEAFF | TGTGCCAGCAGCTTAGCGCTCGGGGGCTCCACTGAAGCTTTCTTT
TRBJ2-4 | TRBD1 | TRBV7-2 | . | CASSDRGPGIQYF | TGTGCCAGCAGCGACAGGGGCCCCGGCATTCAGTACTTC
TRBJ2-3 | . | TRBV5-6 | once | CASSPAGGTGEDGQYF | TGTGCCAGCAGCCCGGCGGGGGGGACAGGGGAGGATGGGCAGTATTTT
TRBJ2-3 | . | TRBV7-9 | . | CASSFAGGLTDTQYF | TGTGCCAGCAGCTTCGCAGGGGGGCTCACAGATACGCAGTATTTT
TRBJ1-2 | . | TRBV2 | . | CASSLGRADGYTF | TGTGCCAGCAGCCTTGGGAGAGCTGATGGCTACACCTTC
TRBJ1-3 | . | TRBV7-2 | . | CASSLDAGQGRNTIYF | TGTGCCAGCAGCTTAGATGCCGGACAAGGGAGAAACACCATATATTTT
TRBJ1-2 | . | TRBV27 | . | CARNGVGINYGYTF | TGTGCCAGAAATGGAGTAGGGATTAACTATGGCTACACCTTC
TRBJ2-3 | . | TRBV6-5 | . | CASRPRSRSTDTQYF | TGTGCCAGCAGACCCAGAAGTAGGAGCACAGATACGCAGTATTTT
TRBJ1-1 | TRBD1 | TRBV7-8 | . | CASSDNRGTTEAFF | TGTGCCAGCAGCGATAACAGGGGGACCACTGAAGCTTTCTTT
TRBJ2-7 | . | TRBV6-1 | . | CASSGPDRDRHRDEQYF | TGTGCCAGCAGTGGGCCGGACCGGGACCGACACCGCGACGAGCAGTACTTC
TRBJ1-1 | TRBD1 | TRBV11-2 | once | CASSLTGDDTEAFF | TGTGCCAGCAGCTTAACAGGGGATGACACTGAAGCTTTCTTT
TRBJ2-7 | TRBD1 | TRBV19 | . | CASSIGTGGYEQYF | TGTGCCAGTAGTATAGGGACAGGGGGCTACGAGCAGTACTTC
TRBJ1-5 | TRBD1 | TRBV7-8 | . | CASSLEVAGGTPQHF | TGTGCCAGCAGCTTAGAAGTGGCAGGGGGGACGCCCCAGCATTTT
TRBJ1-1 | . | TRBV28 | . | CASTRDRKAFF | TGTGCCAGCACACGCGACAGAAAGGCTTTCTTT
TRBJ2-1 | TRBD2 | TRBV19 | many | CASRQTSGGYNEQFF | TGTGCCAGTAGACAGACTAGCGGTGGTTACAATGAGCAGTTCTTC
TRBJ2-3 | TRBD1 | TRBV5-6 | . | CASSLGPSGTAGTDTQYF | TGTGCCAGCAGCTTGGGCCCCTCGGGGACAGCGGGCACAGATACGCAGTATTTT